Each of the 23 T cell receptor beta chains below was sequenced from the same sample in a study of T cell repertoires in cytomegalovirus infection. Antigens of these TCRs are unknown. TCRdb re-analysed the reads in MiXCR, keeping a single row per CDR3 protein. Of 450,000 to 550,000 distinct CDR3 sequences detected, approximately 46% appear once; the ten largest clones hold about 41%. Sequencing was performed on cultured PBMCs, taken from culture after CMV antigen stimulation. The source is a human donor in good health (CMV status not recorded). Some clones in this sample may be carry-over from other donors' samples.

The chain employs TRBV12-3 or TRBV12-4 and TRBJ1-5; possibly TRBD1 for D (5 bases). This CDR3 spans 13 amino acids. Trimming stripped 5 bases from V and 7 bases from J, with 12 bases between. CDR3: CASSGQGWQPQHF. In nucleotides, the CDR3 is TGTGCCAGCAGTGGTCAGGGATGGCAGCCCCAGCATTTT.

The V call is TRBV5-1, the J call TRBJ2-7; the D is unclear. This CDR3 has 17 amino acids. Germline CDR1 reads SGHRS; CDR2 reads YFSETQ. The ends were cut back, 2 bases at V and 2 bases at J, with 20 bases in the middle. DNA for the CDR3: TGCGCCAGCAGCTTACTTTTTGGGCGGCCTTCAACCTACGAGCAGTACTTC. Translation: CASSLLFGRPSTYEQYF.

V and J are TRBV7-8 and TRBJ1-3; D unresolved. Germline values: CDR1 SGHVS, CDR2 FQNEAQ. Trimming cost V 3 bases and J 0 bases, with 9 bases left between them. The CDR3 is 15 residues long. The CDR3 protein is CASSFGSLSGNTIYF. In DNA, the CDR3 is TGTGCCAGCAGCTTTGGGTCGCTCTCTGGAAACACCATATATTTT.

This clonotype has just a few counts. The V gene is TRBV7-9, the J gene TRBJ2-5, with D uncertain. CDR3 length: 21 amino acids. Trimming shortened V by 5 bases and J by 4 bases, and 35 bases separated the two germline ends. Germline V lookup: CDR1 SEHNR, CDR2 FQNEAQ (reference sequence). For the CDR3, the DNA is TGTGCCAGCAGCCCCCCGAGGCCGTCCAACCTCTTTGTGGATTTGGCAGAGACCCAGTACTTC. It translates to CASSPPRPSNLFVDLAETQYF.

J is TRBJ2-1 and V is TRBV19; TRBD2 matches at 8 bases. CDR3 length: 16 residues. V lost 5 bases, J lost 3 bases, and 9 bases stayed unmatched. Looked up from germline, CDR1 is LNHDA and CDR2 is SQIVND (reference sequence). The chain's CDR3 is CASSSRGSGDYNEQFF. In DNA form, the CDR3 reads TGTGCCAGTAGTTCCCGTGGTAGCGGGGACTACAATGAGCAGTTCTTC.

In this sample, this clonotype turned up once. The chain carries TRBV6-1 and TRBJ1-1; D not resolved. V dropped 8 bases and J dropped 4 bases, with 14 bases sitting between them. The CDR3 sequence is 13 residues long. CDR1 MNHNS and CDR2 SASEGT come from the germline V gene. CDR3 sequence: CASGLGKGTEAFF. The CDR3 DNA sequence: TGTGCCAGCGGTCTCGGTAAGGGCACTGAAGCTTTCTTT.

V gene TRBV6-5 combines with J gene TRBJ2-3, with 8 bases aligning to TRBD2. J gave up 6 bases and V 6 bases, and 8 bases lay outside the gene matches. From germline, CDR1 is MNHEY and CDR2 SVGAGI. The CDR3 contains 14 residues. The CDR3 DNA reads as TGTGCCAGCAGGCCCGGACTAGCAGGGGATACGCAGTATTTT. Amino acids: CASRPGLAGDTQYF.

This clonotype has a handful of counts. V and J are TRBV7-2 and TRBJ1-2; 7 nucleotides agree with TRBD1. The J segment lost 2 bases and the V segment lost 5 bases, leaving 11 bases of the junction unmatched. Germline lookup yields CDR1 SGHTA and CDR2 FQGNSA. The CDR3 is 16 residues long. CDR3 in amino acids: CASSPTGAARNYGYTF. The CDR3 nucleotides are TGTGCCAGCAGCCCCACAGGGGCAGCAAGGAACTATGGCTACACCTTC.

This clonotype was picked up one time. The chain joins TRBV28 to TRBJ1-1; D is unresolved. Germline V lookup: CDR1 MDHEN, CDR2 SYDVKM. This CDR3 has 16 amino acids. V lost 6 bases and J 2 bases, leaving 19 bases between the germline ends. The CDR3 sequence is CASSREWEVPNTEAFF. The CDR3 coding sequence is TGTGCCAGCAGCCGCGAGTGGGAGGTCCCCAACACTGAAGCTTTCTTT.

In its sample, this clonotype was seen a few times. The chain recombines TRBV6-2 or TRBV6-3 with TRBJ2-1; TRBD1 matches at 8 bases. The CDR3 is 17 amino acids. Germline CDR1 MNHEY, CDR2 SVGEGT. The V segment lost 6 bases and the J segment 2 bases; nucleotides outside the gene matches: 12. In DNA, the CDR3 is TGTGCCAGCAGGCCGGCGACAGGGGATGGAGCCTACAATGAGCAGTTCTTC. This gives the protein CASRPATGDGAYNEQFF.

The sample holds a few counts of this clonotype. V is TRBV9 and J is TRBJ2-3; either TRBD1 or TRBD2 may fit D (5 bases each). The CDR3 loop spans 16 amino acids. CDR1 is SGDLS and CDR2 is YYNGEE in the germline V gene. V was pared by 3 bases and J by 1 base, with 15 bases between. This chain's CDR3 is CASSGGISWGTDTQYF. CDR3 in DNA: TGTGCCAGCAGCGGGGGGATCTCGTGGGGCACAGATACGCAGTATTTT.

The sample holds many counts of this clonotype. CDR3 protein: CASSLSWGSRHTPEKLFF. CDR3 nucleotides: TGTGCCAGCAGCTTATCTTGGGGGTCGCGCCATACGCCGGAAAAACTGTTTTTT. J is TRBJ1-4 and V is TRBV7-8, with D possibly being TRBD1 (5 bases). With 2 bases removed from V and 8 bases from J, the gap between germline ends came to 24 bases. Germline values: CDR1 SGHVS, CDR2 FQNEAQ. This CDR3 is 18 amino acids long. The variable domain in full, completed from reference TRBV7-8 and TRBJ1-4, reads GAGVSQSPRYKVAKRGQDVALRCDPISGHVSLFWYQQALGQGPEFLTYFQNEAQLDKSGLPSDRFFAERPEGSVSTLKIQRTQQEDSAVYLCASSLSWGSRHTPEKLFFGSGTQLSVL.

The V gene is TRBV20-1, the J gene TRBJ1-1; D call uncertain. With 1 base removed from V and 0 bases from J, the gap between germline ends came to 9 bases. Germline V gene lookup returns CDR1 DFQATT and CDR2 SNEGSKA (reference sequence). The CDR3 loop spans 14 amino acids. CDR3 amino acids: CSARGGGMNTEAFF. The CDR3 DNA sequence: TGCAGTGCTAGAGGTGGAGGGATGAACACTGAAGCTTTCTTT.

This clonotype was found a few times. The chain couples TRBV11-2 to TRBJ2-7, with 10 bases lining up with TRBD1. Germline CDR1 SGHAT, CDR2 FQNNGV. The ends lost 5 bases at V and 6 bases at J; junction bases unmatched: 10. The CDR3 extends over 15 amino acids. The CDR3 region has the DNA TGTGCCAGCAGCCGCCGTGGGACAGGGGATGGCGAGCAGTACTTC. Amino acids: CASSRRGTGDGEQYF.

This chain connects TRBV28 to TRBJ1-5, with D unclear. The CDR3 has 13 residues. Germline CDR1 MDHEN, CDR2 SYDVKM. V lost 6 bases and J 5 bases, leaving 11 bases between the germline ends. Here the CDR3 reads CASRRRRYQPQHF. The CDR3 DNA follows: TGTGCCAGCAGGAGACGACGGTATCAGCCCCAGCATTTT. The full variable domain, completed using reference TRBV28 and TRBJ1-5, is DVKVTQSSRYLVKRTGEKVFLECVQDMDHENMFWYRQDPGLGLRLIYFSYDVKMKEKGDIPEGYSVSREKKERFSLILESASTNQTSMYLCASRRRRYQPQHFGDGTRLSIL.

This clonotype was detected a few times. The chain recombines TRBV28 with TRBJ1-1; D possibly corresponds to TRBD1 (6 bases). V dropped 5 bases and J dropped 10 bases, with 14 bases sitting between them. From germline, CDR1 is MDHEN and CDR2 SYDVKM. The CDR3 is 12 amino acids. Here the CDR3 reads CASSLDRRGAFF. The CDR3 region has the DNA TGTGCCAGCAGTCTAGACAGGCGGGGAGCTTTCTTT.

The chain combines TRBV12-3 or TRBV12-4 with TRBJ1-3; 7 bases line up with TRBD1. J lost 4 bases, V lost 11 bases, and 11 bases had no gene match. The CDR3 extends over 14 amino acids. For the CDR3, the DNA is TGTGCCGGCGCGGACAGGAGCTTAGGAAACACCATATATTTT. Protein: CAGADRSLGNTIYF.

The V call is TRBV20-1, the J call TRBJ2-1, with 11 bases lining up with TRBD2. From germline, CDR1 is DFQATT and CDR2 SNEGSKA (reference sequence). The V and J ends lost 0 bases and 4 bases, in that order; junction bases with no gene match: 2. The CDR3 covers 15 residues. This CDR3 reads CSARETSGGYNEQFF. In DNA, the CDR3 is TGCAGTGCTAGAGAAACTAGCGGGGGATACAATGAGCAGTTCTTC.

V and J are TRBV28 and TRBJ2-1; TRBD2 matches at 9 bases. Germline lookup yields CDR1 MDHEN and CDR2 SYDVKM. The CDR3 is made up of 14 amino acids. Trimming cost V 5 bases and J 9 bases; bases outside gene matches: 8. The CDR3 coding sequence is TGTGCCAGCAGTATAGCGGGAGTTCCGAGTGAGCAGTTCTTC. Its protein is CASSIAGVPSEQFF.

This clonotype turned up a few times. The gene calls are TRBV11-2 and TRBJ2-7, with 13 bases that match TRBD2. Germline lookup yields CDR1 SGHAT and CDR2 FQNNGV. The V gene end was trimmed by 5 bases and the J gene end by 12 bases; junction bases not matched to a gene: 10. This CDR3 has 14 amino acids. The CDR3, as DNA: TGTGCCAGCAGCCCGGGACTAGCGGGGACGTGGAGGTACTTC. As protein: CASSPGLAGTWRYF.

This clonotype turned up a few times. The V call is TRBV7-9, the J call TRBJ2-1, with 8 bases identical to TRBD1. With 6 bases clipped from V and 4 bases from J, the junction kept 8 bases outside the gene matches. Germline V gene lookup returns CDR1 SEHNR and CDR2 FQNEAQ (reference sequence). The CDR3 covers 15 residues. This CDR3 is CASRYSGGLYNEQFF. The CDR3 bases are TGTGCCAGCAGGTATTCAGGGGGCTTGTACAATGAGCAGTTCTTC.

The rearrangement links TRBV27 to TRBJ1-1; tentative D call: TRBD1 (5 bases). The CDR3 length is 14 residues. The V end lost 6 bases, the J end lost 5 bases, and 16 bases lay between the germline ends. Per germline, CDR1 MNHEY and CDR2 SMNVEV (reference sequence). The CDR3 DNA reads TGTGCCAGCAGCCGGGGCGGCGGACGAACTGAAGCTTTCTTT. Translated: CASSRGGGRTEAFF.

This clonotype has more than one count but fewer than ten. V usage is TRBV6-1 and J usage is TRBJ1-6, with no clear D. The V and J ends lost 5 bases and 9 bases respectively, with 17 bases between them. Germline CDR1 reads MNHNS; CDR2 reads SASEGT. This CDR3 is built from 15 residues. CDR3 DNA sequence: TGTGCCAGCAGTATTGGACCAATTTACGGTTCACCCCTCCACTTT. It encodes CASSIGPIYGSPLHF.